These 31 T cell receptor beta chains were sequenced from one sample in a study of blood T cell repertoires in COVID-19. The protocol was immunoSEQ multiplex PCR, while the TCRdb copy is restricted to in-frame clones and leaves out a portion. Altogether 330,000 or so clones are present, more than 70% being singletons, with the ten largest covering over 1%. Sequencing was carried out using PBMCs or T cells enriched from blood (not recorded which). The source is a woman in her twenties or thirties who had been exposed to COVID-19.

The V gene is TRBV27, the J gene TRBJ2-1; 12 nucleotides agree with TRBD2. V lost 1 base to trimming and J lost 6 bases; unmatched junction nucleotides: 10. The CDR3 sequence is 18 residues long. The germline V gene has CDR1 MNHEY and CDR2 SMNVEV (reference sequence). In DNA, the CDR3 is TGTGCCAGCAGTTTATATTCCGGACTAGCGGGATTAGGCAATGAGCAGTTCTTC. Residues: CASSLYSGLAGLGNEQFF.

This chain joins TRBV18 and TRBJ2-7; 9 nucleotides match TRBD1. In germline, CDR1 is KGHSH, CDR2 LQKENI. J lost 2 bases, V lost 6 bases, and 8 bases had no gene match. CDR3 length: 15 amino acids. CDR3 DNA sequence: TGTGCCAGCTCGCTGAGGACAGGGGAACCCTACGAGCAGTACTTC. The encoded protein is CASSLRTGEPYEQYF.

This clone was detected only a few times. The rearrangement joins TRBV30 to TRBJ1-2, with D unclear. Deletions cut 0 bases from V and 6 bases from J, with 8 bases between. The CDR3 is 12 residues long. From germline, CDR1 is GTSNPN and CDR2 SVGIG (reference sequence). The CDR3: CAWSVSRHGYTF. DNA for the CDR3: TGTGCCTGGAGTGTATCCAGGCATGGCTACACCTTC.

The J gene is TRBJ2-7, the V gene TRBV20-1; 11 bases agree with TRBD2. The CDR3 runs 15 residues. Losses at the gene ends were 3 bases for V and 8 bases for J; bases not matched to a gene: 12. Germline V gene data show CDR1 as DFQATT and CDR2 as SNEGSKA (reference sequence). Written as DNA, the CDR3 is TGCAGTGCTAGTAAGCTGGGACTAGCGGCTTACCAGCAGTACTTC. It specifies CSASKLGLAAYQQYF.

This clone appeared a single time. V usage is TRBV28 and J usage is TRBJ1-3, with 10 bases that match TRBD1. This CDR3 comprises 14 residues. The V gene's germline CDR1 is MDHEN and CDR2 SYDVKM. V shed 5 bases and J 8 bases; nucleotides not matched to a gene: 6. This CDR3 reads CASSVRQGAYTIYF. The CDR3 coding sequence is TGTGCCAGCAGTGTCAGACAGGGGGCCTACACCATATATTTT.

The chain joins TRBV11-3 to TRBJ1-6, with unresolved D. The CDR3 totals 13 residues. CDR1 SGHNT and CDR2 YENEEA come from the germline V gene. V shed 1 base and J shed 9 bases, with 7 bases lying between them. As DNA, the CDR3 is TGTGCCAGCAGCTTAGTTCGGGGTTCACCCCTCCACTTT. It specifies CASSLVRGSPLHF.

The chain carries TRBV5-1 and TRBJ2-7, with D tentatively TRBD2 (5 bases). The CDR3 totals 15 residues. Trimming took 1 base from V and 2 from J, leaving 13 bases between them. CDR1 is SGHRS and CDR2 is YFSETQ in the germline V gene. CDR3 coding DNA: TGCGCCAGCAGCTTGCGGCAGGAGGCCACCTACGAGCAGTACTTC. The encoded protein is CASSLRQEATYEQYF.

V and J are TRBV2 and TRBJ2-1; 11 nucleotides agree with TRBD2. The CDR3 consists of 18 residues. Germline CDR1 is SNHLY and CDR2 is FYNNEI. V lost 3 bases and J lost 0; bases outside the gene matches: 7. The CDR3 DNA reads TGTGCCAGCAGTGATCCTAGCGGGAGGACGAGCTCCTACAATGAGCAGTTCTTC. It specifies CASSDPSGRTSSYNEQFF.

On this clone itself: One junction end does not reproduce the germline sequence, and a read error may be involved. The V and J genes are TRBV7-7 and TRBJ2-1; TRBD2 matches at 9 bases. This CDR3 spans 15 amino acids. Germline V CDR1 and CDR2: SSHAT, FNYEAQ (reference sequence). CDR3 sequence: CASSQLAGGVNEQFF. Here the CDR3 DNA reads TGTGCTAGCAGCCAGCTTGCGGGAGGGGTCAATGAGCAGTTCTTC.

V gene TRBV28 combines with J gene TRBJ1-2; TRBD1 aligns across 7 bases. This CDR3 comprises 14 residues. V was clipped by 7 bases and J by 8 bases; unmatched bases: 13. CDR1 and CDR2 (germline): MDHEN, SYDVKM. In DNA form, the CDR3 reads TGTGCCAGCACCTCGCCCCACACAGGGGACGGCTACACCTTC. Translated, it gives CASTSPHTGDGYTF.

This chain uses TRBV23-1 with TRBJ1-6; the match to TRBD1 covers 8 bases. TRBV23-1 is recorded as an ORF, its role being uncertain. V was clipped by 3 bases and J by 5 bases; unmatched bases: 21. This CDR3 has 21 amino acids. CDR3 sequence (DNA): TGCGCCAGCAGTCATCCCACGGCGGAACTCTGGACAGGGAACAATAATTCACCCCTCCACTTT. Residues: CASSHPTAELWTGNNNSPLHF.

The chain employs TRBV12-3 or TRBV12-4 and TRBJ2-7, with TRBD2 matching over 10 bases. The V segment lost 6 bases and the J segment 6 bases; nucleotides outside the gene matches: 5. The CDR3 loop spans 13 amino acids. CDR3 sequence: CASSGSSGGEQYF. The CDR3 nucleotides read TGTGCCAGCAGCGGGTCTAGCGGGGGCGAGCAGTACTTC.

This chain uses TRBV7-8 with TRBJ2-1, with D maybe TRBD2 (6 bases). Trimming took off 2 bases at V and 3 bases at J, with 11 bases between the two ends. Germline CDR1 SGHVS, CDR2 FQNEAQ. The CDR3 sequence is 15 residues long. The CDR3 coding sequence is TGTGCCAGCAGCTTATTCCGGGAGATCTACAATGAGCAGTTCTTC. It encodes CASSLFREIYNEQFF.

The chain carries TRBV27 and TRBJ2-7, with 9 nucleotides matching TRBD1. The CDR3 loop spans 16 amino acids. In germline, CDR1 is MNHEY, CDR2 SMNVEV (reference sequence). Germline trimming cut 9 bases from V and 4 bases from J; bases unmatched to any gene: 16. CDR3 nucleotide sequence: TGTGCCAGTACCCAGGGGCCCGGGACAGGGATGTACGAGCAGTACTTC. It codes for CASTQGPGTGMYEQYF.

This sequence joins TRBV2 and TRBJ1-1, with D unclear. Trimming took off 2 bases at V and 3 bases at J, with 4 bases between the two ends. From germline, CDR1 is SNHLY and CDR2 FYNNEI. The CDR3 has 12 amino acids. CDR3 DNA sequence: TGTGCCAGCAGTGAACAGTACACTGAAGCTTTCTTT. It codes for CASSEQYTEAFF.

The chain joins TRBV11-3 to TRBJ2-1; 10 positions match TRBD2. In germline, CDR1 is SGHNT, CDR2 YENEEA. V trimming: 7 bases; J trimming: 0 bases; junction bases outside the gene matches: 3. The CDR3 runs to 15 residues. The CDR3 loop reads CASTSGRGSYNEQFF. The CDR3 DNA follows: TGTGCCAGCACGAGCGGGAGGGGCTCCTACAATGAGCAGTTCTTC.

The CDR3 region is CASSTGTAYGNTIYF. CDR3 DNA: TGCGCCAGCAGCACCGGGACAGCGTATGGAAACACCATATATTTT. V and J are TRBV5-1 and TRBJ1-3, with 7 bases that match TRBD1. CDR1 and CDR2 (germline): SGHRS, YFSETQ. The CDR3 extends over 15 amino acids. After removal of 4 bases from V and 3 bases from J, the junction contained 7 bases not matched to a gene. Filled out from reference TRBV5-1 and TRBJ1-3, the complete variable domain reads KAGVTQTPRYLIKTRGQQVTLSCSPISGHRSVSWYQQTPGQGLQFLFEYFSETQRNKGNFPGRFSGRQFSNSRSEMNVSTLELGDSALYLCASSTGTAYGNTIYFGEGSWLTVV.

This clone was observed once. The chain is built from TRBV9 and TRBJ2-5; TRBD2 matches at 8 bases. After removal of 0 bases from V and 4 bases from J, the junction contained 8 bases not matched to a gene. CDR3 length: 16 amino acids. Germline CDR1 SGDLS, CDR2 YYNGEE. The DNA for the CDR3 is TGTGCCAGCAGCGTAGGGGGACTAGTGGAGGTAGAGACCCAGTACTTC. Translation: CASSVGGLVEVETQYF.

The V and J genes are TRBV10-2 and TRBJ2-1; TRBD2 agrees at 14 bases. The junction had 12 bases not matched to a gene; V was cut back by 7 bases and J by 7 bases. Germline CDR1 WSHSY, CDR2 SAAADI. The CDR3 loop spans 17 amino acids. The CDR3 coding sequence is TGCGCCAGCACATCACCCACCGGGACTAGCGGGAGTAATGAGCAGTTCTTC. Translating it yields CASTSPTGTSGSNEQFF.

The genes are TRBV15 and TRBJ2-2; TRBD1 is a possible D gene (8 bases). The CDR3 is made up of 15 amino acids. Per the germline V gene, CDR1 is LNHNV and CDR2 is YYDKDF (reference sequence). The ends were cut back, 2 bases at V and 7 bases at J, with 14 bases in the middle. The CDR3 loop reads CATSRMDREGGELFF. The CDR3 DNA is TGTGCCACCAGCAGAATGGACAGGGAGGGCGGGGAGCTGTTTTTT.

This clone has only one observation. The V gene is TRBV27, the J gene TRBJ2-1, with D hard to call. This CDR3 region has 14 residues. The germline CDR1 and CDR2 sequences are MNHEY and SMNVEV (reference sequence). V lost 6 bases and J lost 3, with 12 bases in between. CDR3 nucleotides: TGTGCCAGCAGCCCGATAAACTTCTACAATGAGCAGTTCTTC. This sequence encodes CASSPINFYNEQFF.

J is TRBJ2-1 and V is TRBV11-1; 13 positions agree with TRBD2. Per germline, CDR1 SGHAT and CDR2 FQDESV (reference sequence). J gave up 8 bases and V 5 bases, and 6 bases lay outside the gene matches. This CDR3 spans 15 amino acids. The chain's CDR3 is CASSPGLAGIYEQFF. The CDR3 nucleotides read TGTGCCAGCAGCCCGGGACTAGCGGGAATTTATGAGCAGTTCTTC.

The V and J genes are TRBV27 and TRBJ2-1; D perhaps matches TRBD2 (6 bases). Germline V gene sequence: CDR1 MNHEY, CDR2 SMNVEV (reference sequence). V was pared by 3 bases and J by 9 bases, with 18 bases between. CDR3 length equals 15 residues. The CDR3 reads CASSFRIAAYGEQFF. The CDR3 nucleotides read TGTGCCAGCAGTTTTAGGATAGCGGCTTACGGTGAGCAGTTCTTC.

The chain has TRBV5-1 and TRBJ1-1, with TRBD1 identical over 9 bases. CDR1 and CDR2 from the germline V gene are SGHRS and YFSETQ. Trimming removed 0 bases from V and 2 bases from J; junction bases left unmatched: 11. There are 18 residues in the CDR3. The CDR3 DNA reads as TGCGCCAGCAGCTTGGCCCCTTGGACAGGGGTTGGAAACACTGAAGCTTTCTTT. Its translation: CASSLAPWTGVGNTEAFF.

The V gene is TRBV9, the J gene TRBJ2-5; 13 bases map to TRBD2. The germline V gene has CDR1 SGDLS and CDR2 YYNGEE. The CDR3 consists of 16 residues. The V segment lost 3 bases and the J segment 3 bases; nucleotides outside the gene matches: 5. The CDR3 DNA is TGTGCCAGCAGCGGTGGACTAGCGGGAGTCAAAGAGACCCAGTACTTC. Translating it yields CASSGGLAGVKETQYF.

This clone was recorded only once. The V gene is TRBV7-3, the J gene TRBJ2-3; 10 nucleotides line up with TRBD2. With 5 bases clipped from V and 2 bases from J, the junction kept 7 bases outside the gene matches. The CDR3 runs to 16 residues. Per the germline V gene, CDR1 is SGHTA and CDR2 is FQGTGA. CDR3 protein: CASSPQLAGPTDTQYF. Here the CDR3 DNA reads TGTGCCAGCAGCCCCCAACTAGCGGGGCCCACAGATACGCAGTATTTT.

The CDR3 spells CASSRVTRNTFAQYF. The CDR3 coding sequence is TGTGCCAGCAGCCGCGTGACTAGAAACACATTCGCGCAGTATTTT. The chain carries TRBV27 and TRBJ2-3; tentative D call: TRBD2 (6 bases). There are 15 residues in the CDR3. Germline values: CDR1 MNHEY, CDR2 SMNVEV (reference sequence). V was shortened by 6 bases and J by 10 bases, with 23 bases between the two germline ends.

The chain is built from TRBV19 and TRBJ2-1; D remains unclear. The germline V gene has CDR1 LNHDA and CDR2 SQIVND (reference sequence). The V end was cut by 3 bases, the J end by 5 bases, with 8 bases between. The CDR3 sequence is 13 residues long. CDR3 sequence reads: CASSIWQDNEQFF. The CDR3 nucleotides read TGTGCCAGTAGTATCTGGCAGGACAATGAGCAGTTCTTC.

V is TRBV9 and J is TRBJ2-1; D is ambiguous. CDR3 length: 15 residues. CDR1 and CDR2 from the germline V gene are SGDLS and YYNGEE. With 0 bases removed from V and 7 bases from J, the gap between germline ends came to 14 bases. The DNA of the CDR3 is TGTGCCAGCAGCGTAGCTTCGAACAGATTAAATGAGCAGTTCTTC. It is translated as CASSVASNRLNEQFF. The full variable domain, rest sourced from reference TRBV9 and TRBJ2-1, is DSGVTQTPKHLITATGQRVTLRCSPRSGDLSVYWYQQSLDQGLQFLIQYYNGEERAKGNILERFSAQQFPDLHSELNLSSLELGDSALYFCASSVASNRLNEQFFGPGTRLTVL.

The chain has TRBV18 and TRBJ1-2; no clear D gene. Per germline, CDR1 KGHSH and CDR2 LQKENI. The CDR3 spans 17 residues. Trimming shortened V by 3 bases and J by 3 bases, and 20 bases separated the two germline ends. CDR3 nucleotide sequence: TGTGCCAGCTCACCTTGGGAGAAGCCCTTTTTCGACTATGGCTACACCTTC. It yields the protein CASSPWEKPFFDYGYTF.

The J gene is TRBJ2-2, the V gene TRBV19; no definite D call. The CDR3 is 14 amino acids. Trimming cost V 3 bases and J 1 base, with 6 bases left between them. Germline lookup yields CDR1 LNHDA and CDR2 SQIVND (reference sequence). CDR3 DNA: TGTGCCAGTAGTATCCACAAGAACACCGGGGAGCTGTTTTTT. Protein product: CASSIHKNTGELFF.